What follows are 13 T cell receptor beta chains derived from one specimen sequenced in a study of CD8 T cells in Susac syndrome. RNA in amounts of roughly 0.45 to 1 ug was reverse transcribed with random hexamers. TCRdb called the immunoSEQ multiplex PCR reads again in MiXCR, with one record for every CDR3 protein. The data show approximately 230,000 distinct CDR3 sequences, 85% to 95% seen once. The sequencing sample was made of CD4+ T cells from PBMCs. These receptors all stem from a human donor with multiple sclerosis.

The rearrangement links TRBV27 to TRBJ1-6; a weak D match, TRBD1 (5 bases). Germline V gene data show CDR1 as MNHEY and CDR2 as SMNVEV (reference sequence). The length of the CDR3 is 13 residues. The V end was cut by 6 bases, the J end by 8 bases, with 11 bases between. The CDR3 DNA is TGTGCCAGCAGCGACAGTCATGATTCACCCCTCCACTTT. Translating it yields CASSDSHDSPLHF.

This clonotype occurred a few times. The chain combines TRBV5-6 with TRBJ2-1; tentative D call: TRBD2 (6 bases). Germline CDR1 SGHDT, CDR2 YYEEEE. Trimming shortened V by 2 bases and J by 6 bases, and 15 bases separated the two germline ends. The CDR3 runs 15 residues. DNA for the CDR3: TGTGCCAGCAGCTTAGGTTTGGCGGGACGCAATGAGCAGTTCTTC. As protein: CASSLGLAGRNEQFF.

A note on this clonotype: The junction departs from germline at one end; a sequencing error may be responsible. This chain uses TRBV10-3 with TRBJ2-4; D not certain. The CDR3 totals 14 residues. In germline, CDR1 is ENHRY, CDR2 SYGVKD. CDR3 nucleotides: TGTGCCATCAGGGCCAGTGATAAGGGAAACATTCAGTGCTTC. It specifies CAIRASDKGNIQCF.

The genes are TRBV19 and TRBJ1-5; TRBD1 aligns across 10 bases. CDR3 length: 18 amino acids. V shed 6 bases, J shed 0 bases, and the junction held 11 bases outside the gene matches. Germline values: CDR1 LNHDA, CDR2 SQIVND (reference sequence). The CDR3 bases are TGTGCCAGTAGCGCGACAGGGGGCGCGTTTTCTAGCAATCAGCCCCAGCATTTT. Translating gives CASSATGGAFSSNQPQHF.

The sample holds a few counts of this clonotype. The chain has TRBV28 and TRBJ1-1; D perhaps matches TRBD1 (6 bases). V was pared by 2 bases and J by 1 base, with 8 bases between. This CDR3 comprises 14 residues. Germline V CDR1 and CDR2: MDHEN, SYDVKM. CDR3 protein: CASSLGQQNTEAFF. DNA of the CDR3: TGTGCCAGCAGTTTAGGACAGCAGAACACTGAAGCTTTCTTT.

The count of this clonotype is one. The CDR3 DNA follows: TGTGCCAGCACTGCGGGGGCGCGGGGCAAATCCTACGAGCAGTACGTC. This encodes CASTAGARGKSYEQYV. The J gene is TRBJ2-7, the V gene TRBV7-3; D might be TRBD2 (7 bases). Trimming took 7 bases from V and 1 from J, leaving 20 bases between them. The CDR3 length is 16 residues. The germline V gene encodes CDR1 SGHTA and CDR2 FQGTGA.

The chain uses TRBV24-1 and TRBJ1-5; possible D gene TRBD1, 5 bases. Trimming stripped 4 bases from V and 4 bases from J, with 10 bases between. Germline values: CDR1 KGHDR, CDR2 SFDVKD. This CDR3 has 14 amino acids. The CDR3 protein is CATSEGQTNQPQHF. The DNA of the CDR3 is TGTGCCACCAGTGAGGGGCAGACTAATCAGCCCCAGCATTTT.

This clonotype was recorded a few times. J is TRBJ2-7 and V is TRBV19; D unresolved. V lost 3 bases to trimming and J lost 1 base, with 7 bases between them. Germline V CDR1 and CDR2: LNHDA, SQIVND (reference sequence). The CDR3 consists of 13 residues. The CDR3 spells CASSMVGSYEQYF. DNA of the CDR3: TGTGCCAGTAGTATGGTGGGTTCCTACGAGCAGTACTTC.

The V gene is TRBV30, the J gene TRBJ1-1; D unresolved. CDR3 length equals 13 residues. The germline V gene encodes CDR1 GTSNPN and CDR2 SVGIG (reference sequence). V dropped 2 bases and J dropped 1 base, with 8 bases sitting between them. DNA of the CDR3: TGTGCCTGGAGTCCCCGGTGGAACACTGAAGCTTTCTTT. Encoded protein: CAWSPRWNTEAFF.

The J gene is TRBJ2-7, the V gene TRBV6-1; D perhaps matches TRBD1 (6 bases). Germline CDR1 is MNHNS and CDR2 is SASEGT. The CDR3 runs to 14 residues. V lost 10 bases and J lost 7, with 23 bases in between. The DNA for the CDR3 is TGTGCCACCCTCGACCGGGACATCCGTTGGGAGCAGTACGTC. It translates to CATLDRDIRWEQYV.

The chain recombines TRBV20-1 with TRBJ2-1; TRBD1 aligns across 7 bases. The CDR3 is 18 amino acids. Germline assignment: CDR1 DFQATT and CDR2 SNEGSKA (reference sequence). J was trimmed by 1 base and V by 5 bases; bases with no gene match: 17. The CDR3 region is CSAARQGLGVSSYNEQFF. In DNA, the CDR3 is TGCAGTGCTGCCCGACAGGGATTGGGTGTATCGTCCTACAATGAGCAGTTCTTC.

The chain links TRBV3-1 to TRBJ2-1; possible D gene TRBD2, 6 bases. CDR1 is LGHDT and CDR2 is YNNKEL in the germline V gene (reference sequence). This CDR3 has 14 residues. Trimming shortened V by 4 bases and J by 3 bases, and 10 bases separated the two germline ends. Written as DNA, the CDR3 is TGTGCCAGCAGCCCCGGGGGTAACTACAATGAGCAGTTCTTC. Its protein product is CASSPGGNYNEQFF.

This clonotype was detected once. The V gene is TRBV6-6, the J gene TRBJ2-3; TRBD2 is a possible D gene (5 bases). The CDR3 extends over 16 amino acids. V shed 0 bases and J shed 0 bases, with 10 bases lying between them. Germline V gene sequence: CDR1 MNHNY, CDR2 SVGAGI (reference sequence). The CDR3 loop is CASSYSRGWSTDTQYF. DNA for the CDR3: TGTGCCAGCAGTTACTCGAGAGGGTGGAGCACAGATACGCAGTATTTT.